The T cell receptor beta chain described here comes from a study of response to subunit inactivated influenza vaccine. MiXCR, run by TCRdb on the RT-PCR reads, gives a single entry per CDR3 protein. The sample shows some 800,000 distinct CDR3 sequences, 21% of them seen only once. Trimming took 2 bases from V and 0 from J, leaving 11 bases between them. Germline loops: CDR1 SGHAT, CDR2 FQNNGV. This CDR3 has 15 amino acids. This sequence joins TRBV11-2 and TRBJ2-7, with unresolved D. The receptor's source is a man aged 50 to 60 who received an inactivated influenza vaccine. Sequences were derived from PBMCs from blood, sampled about 5 days after vaccination. CDR3 protein: CASSLLSASSYEQYF. The CDR3 coding sequence is TGTGCCAGCAGCTTATTGTCAGCCAGCTCCTACGAGCAGTACTTC.